These 5 T cell receptor beta chains originate from one sample sequenced in a study of cytomegalovirus exposure and HLA in healthy donors. It was with 60 Vbeta and 13 Jbeta primers that the PCR ran. This table comes from immunoSEQ multiplex PCR, and its TCRdb copy is limited to in-frame clones, with some not included. This sample has approximately 58,000 clones, with roughly 80% found just once. The sample comprised PBMCs. These receptor sequences come from a man aged 30 to 45 in good health and CMV-seronegative.

The chain carries TRBV9 and TRBJ2-2; a possible D gene is TRBD1 (5 bases). The CDR3 spans 16 residues. Trimming left V 0 bases short and J 3 bases short, with 12 bases between. Germline CDR1 is SGDLS and CDR2 is YYNGEE. CDR3: CASSVAQGVDTGELFF. CDR3 DNA: TGTGCCAGCAGCGTAGCCCAGGGTGTGGACACCGGGGAGCTGTTTTTT. Full variable domain (missing parts from reference TRBV9 and TRBJ2-2): DSGVTQTPKHLITATGQRVTLRCSPRSGDLSVYWYQQSLDQGLQFLIQYYNGEERAKGNILERFSAQQFPDLHSELNLSSLELGDSALYFCASSVAQGVDTGELFFGEGSRLTVL.

The chain has TRBV11-2 and TRBJ1-2; 7 bases match TRBD1. Germline CDR1 and CDR2: SGHAT and FQNNGV. CDR3 length equals 12 residues. With V trimmed by 5 bases and J by 8 bases, 5 bases remained unmatched. CDR3 region: CASSVTGRGYTF. The CDR3 DNA follows: TGTGCCAGCAGCGTGACAGGGCGCGGCTACACCTTC.

This rearrangement joins TRBV7-3 to TRBJ1-1, with D unclear. CDR1 is SGHTA and CDR2 is FQGTGA in the germline V gene. The CDR3 spans 13 residues. V was shortened by 1 base and J by 2 bases, with 5 bases between the two germline ends. In DNA form, the CDR3 reads TGTGCCAGCAGCTTAAGTAGAAACACTGAAGCTTTCTTT. Translated: CASSLSRNTEAFF.

The V and J genes are TRBV7-3 and TRBJ2-7; tentative D call: TRBD2 (7 bases). V was pared by 8 bases and J by 5 bases, with 19 bases between. The CDR3 contains 14 residues. The germline V gene encodes CDR1 SGHTA and CDR2 FQGTGA. This CDR3 reads CASAGGGGSDEQYF. The CDR3 nucleotides are TGTGCCAGCGCTGGGGGCGGGGGATCGGACGAGCAGTACTTC.

CDR3 DNA sequence: TGCGCCAGCAGTGACAGGGGGCAGGACTACTATGGCTACACCTTC. The encoded protein is CASSDRGQDYYGYTF. V usage is TRBV5-1 and J usage is TRBJ1-2, with 10 positions matching TRBD1. J was trimmed by 3 bases and V by 5 bases; bases with no gene match: 7. CDR3 length equals 15 residues. Germline lookup yields CDR1 SGHRS and CDR2 YFSETQ.